This T cell receptor beta chain was identified in a study of HIV-infected patients and healthy controls. CDR1 and CDR2 (germline): MNHEY, SMNVEV (reference sequence). V shed 7 bases and J 4 bases; nucleotides not matched to a gene: 8. CDR3 length: 16 residues. Findings and caveats of the study: Untreated HIV+ repertoires had roughly threefold fewer distinct CDR3s and lower Shannon diversity than healthy controls.

Alpha and beta constant-region primers primed reverse transcription of about 0.5 ug RNA. Using multiplexing indices, alpha and beta chain libraries were generated apart by chain-specific third strand synthesis. TCRdb called the 5' RACE reads again in MiXCR, with one record for every CDR3 protein. Of approximately 13,000 distinct CDR3 sequences in the sample, more than 10% were seen once. This clonotype came up many times. Its antigen is currently unknown. Follow-up blood was drawn about 14 weeks, roughly three months, after antiretroviral therapy began. No cell fractionation was done, so the repertoire covers all unsorted peripheral blood T cells. Donors lacked febrile or AIDS-related illness, tumors, and hepatitis B or C coinfection.

The source was blood, collected during antiretroviral therapy. The receptor was derived from an adult with HIV infection. The donor label of this sample is uncertain. The chain uses TRBV27 and TRBJ2-3; 13 bases align to TRBD2. The chain's CDR3 is CASTLTSGGASDTQYF. The CDR3 bases are TGTGCCAGCACCCTAACTAGCGGGGGGGCGTCAGATACGCAGTATTTT.